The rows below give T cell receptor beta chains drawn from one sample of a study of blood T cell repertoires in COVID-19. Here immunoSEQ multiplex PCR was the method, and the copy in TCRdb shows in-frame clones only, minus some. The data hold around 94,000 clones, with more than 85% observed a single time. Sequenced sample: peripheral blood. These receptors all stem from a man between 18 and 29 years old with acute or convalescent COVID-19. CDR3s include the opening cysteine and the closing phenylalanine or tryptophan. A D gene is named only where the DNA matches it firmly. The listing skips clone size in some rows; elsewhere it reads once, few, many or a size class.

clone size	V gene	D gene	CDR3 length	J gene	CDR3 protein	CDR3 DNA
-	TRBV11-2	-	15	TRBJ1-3	CASSSQAHSGNTIYF	TGTGCCAGCAGCTCACAGGCTCACTCTGGAAACACCATATATTTT
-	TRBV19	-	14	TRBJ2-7	CASSRSRDSYEQYF	TGTGCCAGTAGTAGATCCCGGGACTCCTACGAGCAGTACTTC
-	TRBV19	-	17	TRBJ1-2	CASSIRSRPGDNYGYTF	TGTGCCAGTAGTATTCGGTCTCGGCCAGGGGATAACTATGGCTACACCTTC
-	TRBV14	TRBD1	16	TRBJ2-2	CASSQDRGRFTGELFF	TGTGCCAGCAGCCAAGACAGGGGGCGGTTCACCGGGGAGCTGTTTTTT
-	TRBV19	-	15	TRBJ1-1	CASAPSPRLNTEAFF	TGTGCCAGCGCACCCTCACCCCGGTTGAACACTGAAGCTTTCTTT
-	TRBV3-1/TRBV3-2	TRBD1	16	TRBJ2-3	CASSQVTGASTDTQYF	TGTGCCAGCAGCCAAGTCACAGGGGCGAGCACAGATACGCAGTATTTT
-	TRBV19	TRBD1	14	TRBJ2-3	CASSIGTDTDTQYF	TGTGCCAGTAGTATTGGGACAGACACAGATACGCAGTATTTT
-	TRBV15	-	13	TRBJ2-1	CATRLTTYNEQFF	TGTGCCACCAGGCTAACTACCTACAATGAGCAGTTCTTC
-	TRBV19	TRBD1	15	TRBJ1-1	CASSRTGTGDTEAFF	TGTGCCAGTAGTCGAACCGGGACAGGGGACACTGAAGCTTTCTTT
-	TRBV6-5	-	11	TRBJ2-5	CASSTGETQYF	TGTGCCAGCAGTACCGGGGAGACCCAGTACTTC
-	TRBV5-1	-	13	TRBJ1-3	CASSPSSGNTIYF	TGCGCCAGCAGCCCGAGCTCTGGAAACACCATATATTTT
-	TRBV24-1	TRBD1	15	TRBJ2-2	CATSGQGAGTGELFF	TGTGCCACCAGTGGTCAGGGGGCGGGGACCGGGGAGCTGTTTTTT
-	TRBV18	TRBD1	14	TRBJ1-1	CASSRDSLNTEAFF	TGTGCCAGCTCACGGGACAGCTTGAACACTGAAGCTTTCTTT
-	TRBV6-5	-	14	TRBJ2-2	CARGRPTNTGELFF	TGTGCCCGGGGTCGACCGACGAACACCGGGGAGCTGTTTTTT
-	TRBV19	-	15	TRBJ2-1	CASCQTTSSYNEQFF	TGTGCCAGTTGCCAAACGACAAGCTCCTACAATGAGCAGTTCTTC
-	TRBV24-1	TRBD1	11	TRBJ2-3	CATSDRGSQYF	TGTGCCACCAGTGACAGGGGGTCGCAGTATTTT
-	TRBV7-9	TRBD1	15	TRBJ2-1	CASSSGTESYNEQFF	TGTGCCAGCAGCTCCGGGACAGAATCCTACAATGAGCAGTTCTTC
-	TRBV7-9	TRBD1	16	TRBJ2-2	CASSRGQGAYPGELFF	TGTGCCAGCAGCCGTGGACAGGGGGCCTATCCCGGGGAGCTGTTTTTT
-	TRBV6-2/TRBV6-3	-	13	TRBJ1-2	CASSPRQLDGYTF	TGTGCCAGCAGTCCCCGACAGTTGGATGGCTACACCTTC
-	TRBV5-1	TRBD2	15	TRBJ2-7	CASSSIAGGPDEQYF	TGCGCCAGCAGCTCCATAGCGGGGGGGCCAGACGAGCAGTACTTC
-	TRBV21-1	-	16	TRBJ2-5	CASSKGTASTIETQYF	TGTGCCAGCAGCAAAGGGACAGCCAGTACCATAGAGACCCAGTACTTC
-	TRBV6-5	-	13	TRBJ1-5	CASSHGVGQPQHF	TGTGCCAGCAGTCACGGGGTCGGCCAGCCCCAGCATTTT
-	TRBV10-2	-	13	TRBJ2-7	CASSPNRAYEQYF	TGCGCCAGCAGTCCGAATAGAGCCTACGAGCAGTACTTC
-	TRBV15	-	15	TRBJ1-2	CATRRDAGAVYGYTF	TGTGCCACCAGAAGAGATGCAGGGGCGGTCTATGGCTACACCTTC
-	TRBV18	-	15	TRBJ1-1	CASSRENRVNTEAFF	TGTGCCAGCTCACGAGAGAACAGGGTGAACACTGAAGCTTTCTTT
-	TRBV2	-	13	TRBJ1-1	CASRGFDGSEAFF	TGTGCCAGCAGGGGCTTCGACGGCTCAGAAGCTTTCTTT
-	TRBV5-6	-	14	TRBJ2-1	CASRIWGTYNEQFF	TGTGCCTCACGGATATGGGGCACCTACAATGAGCAGTTCTTC
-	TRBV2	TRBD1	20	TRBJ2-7	CASRKQGAPRRINPTYEQYF	TGTGCCAGCAGGAAACAGGGGGCGCCCCGACGGATAAACCCCACCTACGAGCAGTACTTC
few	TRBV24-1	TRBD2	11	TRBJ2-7	CATSGGGLRYF	TGTGCCACCAGTGGGGGGGGACTTCGGTACTTC
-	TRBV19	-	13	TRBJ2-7	CASSNLVTYEQYF	TGTGCCAGTAGTAATCTTGTAACCTACGAGCAGTACTTC
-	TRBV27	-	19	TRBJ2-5	CASSPGVGDSRKYQETQYF	TGTGCCAGCAGTCCCGGGGTGGGGGACTCGAGAAAGTACCAAGAGACCCAGTACTTC